A selection of T cell receptor beta chains follows, all from one sample in a study of a mutant IDH1 vaccine in newly diagnosed glioma. These receptors have no known antigen. Assay used: immunoSEQ multiplex PCR; TCRdb lists only in-frame clones, some missing. The table has 110,000 or so clones, almost 90% seen once; the top ten hold roughly 0.57%. The sample was PBMCs, taken from a glioma patient whose treatment included an IDH1 peptide vaccine. The receptors derive from a woman aged 45-65 years with glioma. Both conserved end residues are part of each CDR3. Each record gives: D gene, V gene, clone size, J gene, CDR3 DNA, CDR3 protein. The D gene is left open where the match is weak. Clone sizes are given selectively: once, few, many, or a class where the clone is expanded.

NA	TRBV2	few	TRBJ2-1	TGTGCCAGCAGTGAGGAGTACAATGAGCAGTTCTTC	CASSEEYNEQFF
NA	TRBV5-8	NA	TRBJ2-7	TGTGCCAGCAGACCCTCAGGGGCCTACGAGCAGTACTTC	CASRPSGAYEQYF
NA	TRBV4-1	once	TRBJ2-7	TGCGCCAGCAGCCACCCGACTAGGTCTTACGAGCAGTACTTC	CASSHPTRSYEQYF
NA	TRBV28	NA	TRBJ2-3	TGTGCCAGCAGTCCGACGACAGCTAGCACAGATACGCAGTATTTT	CASSPTTASTDTQYF
NA	TRBV30	NA	TRBJ1-3	TGTGCCTGGAGTCGACGCCTTGGAAACACCATATATTTT	CAWSRRLGNTIYF
TRBD2	TRBV7-9	NA	TRBJ2-1	TGTGCCAGCAGCTTGGGAGGGAGGGCCTACAATGAGCAGTTCTTC	CASSLGGRAYNEQFF
NA	TRBV25-1	NA	TRBJ1-2	TGTGCCAGCAGTGAATCCGGCAGTTTGGTTCTTTATGGCTACACCTTC	CASSESGSLVLYGYTF
NA	TRBV4-2	once	TRBJ2-7	TGTGCCAGCAGCCAAGGCCCGGGACGTGGAGAGCAGTACTTC	CASSQGPGRGEQYF
NA	TRBV7-9	NA	TRBJ2-3	TGTGCCAGCAGCTTAGCTCCGGGGTCCACAGATACGCAGTATTTT	CASSLAPGSTDTQYF
NA	TRBV27	NA	TRBJ2-7	TGTGCCAGCGGCCAATACCCTCGTCCCTCCTACGAGCAGTACTTC	CASGQYPRPSYEQYF
TRBD2	TRBV5-1	NA	TRBJ2-1	TGCGCCAGCAGCGCGGGAGTCGGGCAGTTCTTC	CASSAGVGQFF
TRBD2	TRBV28	NA	TRBJ2-1	TGTGCCAGCAGTTCCACTAGCGGGTACAGCTCCTACAATGAGCAGTTCTTC	CASSSTSGYSSYNEQFF
NA	TRBV10-2	NA	TRBJ2-3	TGCGCCAGTCGATCTAGGGGTACGCAGTATTTT	CASRSRGTQYF
NA	TRBV7-9	NA	TRBJ2-1	TGTGCCAGCAGTTTAAACAATGAGCAGTTCTTC	CASSLNNEQFF
TRBD2	TRBV12-5	NA	TRBJ2-7	TGTGCTAGTGGTCAGAAGCGGGAGAGCTACGAGCAGTACTTC	CASGQKRESYEQYF
NA	TRBV19	NA	TRBJ1-5	TGTGCCAGTACTCCGGGTTGGGGGGGGAGAGGGAATCAGCCCCAGCATTTT	CASTPGWGGRGNQPQHF
NA	TRBV4-2	few	TRBJ1-1	TGTGCCAGCAGCCAAGCGTGGGCAAGTGAAGCTTTCTTT	CASSQAWASEAFF
NA	TRBV28	NA	TRBJ2-1	TGTGCCAGCAGGCAACTATACAATGAGCAGTTCTTC	CASRQLYNEQFF
NA	TRBV10-3	NA	TRBJ2-3	TGTGCCATCAGTGGAGCCGGGACTGGCAGCACAGATACGCAGTATTTT	CAISGAGTGSTDTQYF
TRBD1	TRBV27	NA	TRBJ1-6	TGTGCCAGCGGAGGACAGGGGGCTTCCTATAATTCACCCCTCCACTTT	CASGGQGASYNSPLHF
NA	TRBV5-6	NA	TRBJ2-7	TGTGCCAGCAGCTTGGTTGCAGCCTACGAGCAGTACTTC	CASSLVAAYEQYF
TRBD1	TRBV19	NA	TRBJ2-2	TGTGCCAGTAGCCAAGGGGTTACCAACCGGGACAGGCTCACCGGGGAGCTGTTTTTT	CASSQGVTNRDRLTGELFF
NA	TRBV2	NA	TRBJ2-7	TGTGCCAGCAGGCACGACTGGCAGAGCTCCTACGAGCAGTACTTC	CASRHDWQSSYEQYF
NA	TRBV10-1	few	TRBJ2-3	TGCGCCAGCAGTGAGTCGGCGCAGCGCCCCGTAGCGCAGTATTTT	CASSESAQRPVAQYF
NA	TRBV12-5	NA	TRBJ2-1	TGTGCTAGTGGTTTGGACGGAACTAACAATGAGCAGTTCTTC	CASGLDGTNNEQFF
NA	TRBV11-2	NA	TRBJ1-2	TGTGCCAGCAGCTTAGGCCAAGCTGGCTACACCTTC	CASSLGQAGYTF
NA	TRBV25-1	NA	TRBJ1-5	TGTGCCAGCTCGGGGCAGGGATCTCGTCAGCCCCAGCATTTT	CASSGQGSRQPQHF
TRBD2	TRBV5-1	NA	TRBJ2-5	TGCGCCAGCAGCTTGGCGACGGGAGGAGAGACCCAGTACTTC	CASSLATGGETQYF
TRBD2	TRBV5-1	NA	TRBJ2-7	TGCGCCAGCAGCTTGGAGGGTAGCGGGAGAACCTTCGAGCAGTACTTC	CASSLEGSGRTFEQYF
NA	TRBV7-9	NA	TRBJ1-1	TGTGCCAGCAGCTTAGGGGCTACTGAAGCTTTCTTT	CASSLGATEAFF
TRBD1	TRBV7-2	NA	TRBJ2-5	TGTGCCAGCAGCCCGGGACAGGGGTCAGAGACCCAGTACTTC	CASSPGQGSETQYF
NA	TRBV6-5	NA	TRBJ2-7	TGTGCCAGCAGTTACTCGAGAGACCTCTTCTACGAGCAGTACTTC	CASSYSRDLFYEQYF
NA	TRBV27	NA	TRBJ1-1	TGTGCCAGCATGACAGCCGAACAAACTGAAGCTTTCTTT	CASMTAEQTEAFF
TRBD1	TRBV7-9	few	TRBJ1-1	TGTGCCAGCAGCTTAGGGGGACAGGCGAACACTGAAGCTTTCTTT	CASSLGGQANTEAFF
NA	TRBV6-5	NA	TRBJ2-1	TGTGCCAGCAGTTACGGGCTAAACAATGAGCAGTTCTTC	CASSYGLNNEQFF
NA	TRBV5-6	NA	TRBJ1-3	TGTGCCAGCAGCTTGGGCAACTCTGGAAACACCATATATTTT	CASSLGNSGNTIYF
NA	TRBV6-5	NA	TRBJ1-6	TGTGCCAGCAGTACTAGGGCAGGAAGATGGTCACCCCTCCACTTT	CASSTRAGRWSPLHF
TRBD1	TRBV7-8	NA	TRBJ1-2	TGTGCCAGCAGCTTTACAGGGGGCCATGGCTACACCTTC	CASSFTGGHGYTF
TRBD1	TRBV7-9	NA	TRBJ2-7	TGTGCCAGCAGCGGAGACAGGGGAACCTACGAGCAGTACTTC	CASSGDRGTYEQYF
NA	TRBV21-1	NA	TRBJ1-1	TGTGCCAGCCCCAGAGGGGGGCAGAACACTGAAGCTTTCTTT	CASPRGGQNTEAFF
NA	TRBV5-1	NA	TRBJ2-7	TGCGCCAGCAGCTTATACAGGCGATACGAGCAGTACTTC	CASSLYRRYEQYF
NA	TRBV2	NA	TRBJ2-5	TGTGCCAGCAGTGAAGGTCCCATCGGGGAGACCCAGTACTTC	CASSEGPIGETQYF
NA	TRBV7-9	few	TRBJ1-1	TGTGCCAGCAGAAAAGGGGGGGCGGATGAAGCTTTCTTT	CASRKGGADEAFF
NA	TRBV29-1	NA	TRBJ1-1	TGCAGCGTTGACGAGAAGGGCTGGGGGGCGAATTCTCCAGCTTTCTTT	CSVDEKGWGANSPAFF
NA	TRBV5-3	NA	TRBJ2-7	TGTGCCAGAAGCCCCCTGGGACGGGGGTGCGAGCAGTACTTC	CARSPLGRGCEQYF
TRBD1	TRBV27	NA	TRBJ2-2	TGTGCCAGCAGTCGCAGGACAGGGGTCGGGGAGCTGTTTTTT	CASSRRTGVGELFF
TRBD1	TRBV5-1	NA	TRBJ1-1	TGCGCCAGCAGCTGGGACAGGCATGAAGCTTTCTTT	CASSWDRHEAFF
TRBD1	TRBV10-1	NA	TRBJ2-3	TGCGCCAGCAGTAGGGACAGACCTACAGATACGCAGTATTTT	CASSRDRPTDTQYF
NA	TRBV6-5	NA	TRBJ2-7	TGTGCCAGCAGTAACTCCGGGACTCCCTACGAGCAGTACTTC	CASSNSGTPYEQYF